Each of the 15 T cell receptor beta chains below was sequenced from the same sample in a study of T-cell reconstitution after alpha-beta-depleted transplantation in children. Preparation of the TCRbeta library was carried out with unique molecular identifiers. TCRdb analysed the PCR reads with MiXCR anew, one entry per CDR3 protein. The sample lists 200,000 or so distinct CDR3 sequences, roughly 6% occurring once. The material was PBMCs, obtained before TCRalphabeta/CD19-depleted stem cell transplant. All receptors come from a girl under three years old with combined immunodeficiency, due to receive a stem cell transplant.

The sample holds many counts of this clonotype. The chain links TRBV7-2 to TRBJ2-5, with D tentatively TRBD1 or TRBD2 (5 bases each). Trimming took off 1 base at V and 5 bases at J, with 8 bases between the two ends. CDR1 and CDR2 (germline): SGHTA, FQGNSA. The CDR3 length is 13 residues. CDR3 protein: CASSLGGSETQYF. As DNA, the CDR3 is TGTGCCAGCAGCTTAGGGGGGTCCGAGACCCAGTACTTC.

This clonotype occurred a few times. The chain recombines TRBV12-3 or TRBV12-4 with TRBJ1-2, with D hard to call. The CDR3 is made up of 11 amino acids. Trimming cost V 1 base and J 6 bases, with 3 bases left between them. CDR3 in amino acids: CASSLGHGYTF. The CDR3 DNA is TGTGCCAGCAGTTTAGGCCATGGCTACACCTTC.

This clonotype was counted ten times or more. The rearrangement joins TRBV20-1 to TRBJ2-2, with 10 bases fitting TRBD2. The CDR3 is made up of 19 amino acids. Trimming removed 1 base from V and 0 bases from J; junction bases left unmatched: 11. The germline V gene has CDR1 DFQATT and CDR2 SNEGSKA (reference sequence). The CDR3 nucleotides read TGCAGTGCTAGAGGCTTTTCTAGCGGGGGACCTGCGAACACCGGGGAGCTGTTTTTT. Protein product: CSARGFSSGGPANTGELFF.

This clonotype came up many times. CDR3 nucleotides: TGCAGTGCTAGAGAAAAGGGGGGAGTGTATGGCTACACCTTC. Residues: CSAREKGGVYGYTF. This sequence joins TRBV20-1 and TRBJ1-2, with D possibly TRBD1 on 6 matching bases. Germline CDR1 and CDR2: DFQATT and SNEGSKA (reference sequence). Trimming removed 0 bases from V and 5 bases from J, with 13 bases in between. This CDR3 is 14 amino acids long.

The chain combines TRBV9 with TRBJ1-3, with TRBD1 matching 8 bases. V dropped 0 bases and J dropped 2; count of bases not matched to a gene: 1. Looked up from germline, CDR1 is SGDLS and CDR2 is YYNGEE. The length of the CDR3 is 15 residues. CDR3 nucleotides: TGTGCCAGCAGCGTAGCGACAGGGGCTGGAAACACCATATATTTT. It codes for CASSVATGAGNTIYF.

The J gene is TRBJ2-6, the V gene TRBV29-1; TRBD1 is a possible D gene (5 bases). This CDR3 has 16 amino acids. Germline values: CDR1 SQVTM, CDR2 ANQGSEA. The CDR3 DNA reads as TGCCTACGCGAACCAAACAACAGGTCTGGGGCCAACGTCCTGACTTTC. This sequence encodes CLREPNNRSGANVLTF.

There are a few counts of this clonotype. The chain joins TRBV5-4 to TRBJ1-2; weak D call: TRBD1 (6 bases). CDR3 length: 13 residues. The V end was cut by 3 bases, the J end by 5 bases, with 11 bases between. Per germline, CDR1 SGHNT and CDR2 YYREEE (reference sequence). CDR3 coding DNA: TGTGCCAGCAGCTCGGGACATCCATATGGCTACACCTTC. It specifies CASSSGHPYGYTF.

The chain recombines TRBV20-1 with TRBJ1-2; 8 nucleotides agree with TRBD1. This CDR3 spans 14 amino acids. Germline lookup yields CDR1 DFQATT and CDR2 SNEGSKA (reference sequence). The trim removed 5 bases at V and 5 bases at J, leaving 10 bases unmatched. The CDR3 is CSAGPTGGRYGYTF. The CDR3 nucleotides are TGCAGTGCTGGACCAACAGGGGGAAGATATGGCTACACCTTC.

This clonotype was counted ten times or more. The V gene is TRBV11-1, the J gene TRBJ2-7; D possibly corresponds to TRBD1 (5 bases). There are 13 residues in the CDR3. Trimming removed 6 bases from V and 3 bases from J, with 12 bases in between. Germline assignment: CDR1 SGHAT and CDR2 FQDESV (reference sequence). The CDR3 coding sequence is TGTGCCAGCAGTGTGACGACAGACTACGAGCAGTACTTC. It encodes CASSVTTDYEQYF.

Ten or more counts support this clonotype. This sequence joins TRBV5-6 and TRBJ2-3; 7 bases are shared with TRBD2. Losses at the gene ends were 4 bases for V and 3 bases for J; bases not matched to a gene: 11. The CDR3 length is 16 residues. CDR1 and CDR2 from the germline V gene are SGHDT and YYEEEE. CDR3 residues: CASSRHREELTDTQYF. Written as DNA, the CDR3 is TGTGCCAGCAGCCGGCACCGGGAGGAGTTGACAGATACGCAGTATTTT. Full variable domain (remainder filled in from reference TRBV5-6 and TRBJ2-3): DAGVTQSPTHLIKTRGQQVTLRCSPKSGHDTVSWYQQALGQGPQFIFQYYEEEERQRGNFPDRFSGHQFPNYSSELNVNALLLGDSALYLCASSRHREELTDTQYFGPGTRLTVL.

The CDR3 nucleotides are TGCAGTGCTAGAGAGGCCGGGTCTGGAAACACCATATATTTT. It translates to CSAREAGSGNTIYF. This chain connects TRBV20-1 to TRBJ1-3, with D hard to call. V lost 0 bases to trimming and J lost 1 base, with 7 bases between them. This CDR3 comprises 14 residues. Germline-derived CDR1 and CDR2 are DFQATT and SNEGSKA (reference sequence).

Many counts were recorded for this clonotype. This rearrangement joins TRBV29-1 to TRBJ2-2, with 9 bases matching TRBD1. CDR1 is SQVTM, CDR2 ANQGSEA, per germline. CDR3 length equals 15 residues. The V and J ends lost 3 bases and 2 bases, in that order; junction bases with no gene match: 4. The CDR3 spells CSVDTGGINTGELFF. CDR3 sequence (DNA): TGCAGCGTTGACACAGGGGGCATTAACACCGGGGAGCTGTTTTTT.

This clonotype was recorded at least ten times. The chain combines TRBV7-9 with TRBJ2-3, with TRBD2 matching over 7 bases. The CDR3 is 16 residues long. Trimming cost V 5 bases and J 6 bases; bases outside gene matches: 14. Per germline, CDR1 SEHNR and CDR2 FQNEAQ (reference sequence). CDR3 in amino acids: CASSPRVQLAVDTQYF. CDR3 in DNA: TGTGCCAGCAGCCCGCGCGTGCAGCTAGCGGTGGATACGCAGTATTTT.

There are many counts of this clonotype. The chain combines TRBV12-3 or TRBV12-4 with TRBJ2-1, with TRBD2 matching 8 bases. With V trimmed by 5 bases and J by 5 bases, 5 bases remained unmatched. The CDR3 has 14 residues. This CDR3 is CASSLSGVHNEQFF. For the CDR3, the DNA is TGTGCCAGCAGTCTTAGCGGGGTCCACAATGAGCAGTTCTTC.

This clonotype has ten or more counts. The chain has TRBV7-2 and TRBJ2-3, with D maybe TRBD2 (6 bases). Trimming left V 1 base short and J 15 bases short, with 17 bases between. CDR3 length equals 13 residues. Germline V lookup: CDR1 SGHTA, CDR2 FQGNSA. The CDR3 spells CASSLGSRDFSYF. The CDR3 DNA follows: TGTGCCAGCAGCTTAGGGTCCCGGGACTTTTCTTATTTT.